This T cell receptor (beta chain) was sequenced during a study of T cell responses to AZD1222 COVID-19 vaccine. To note about this clone: Its antigen is as yet unknown.

TCRdb's table, derived via immunoSEQ multiplex PCR, lists solely in-frame clones and lacks some. Among roughly 48,000 clones listed, 75% to 90% were seen once. Whole-study results and caveats: Regions 160-218 and 743-854 dominated among vaccine-associated CD4 TCRs spanning spike. The study identified only a handful of AZD1222 recipients as seropositive at baseline.

This TCR was sampled from an adult who received the AZD1222 COVID-19 vaccine. Source: peripheral blood, taken 28 days after the second AZD1222 dose.

CDR3 in amino acids: CASSTGTSPSTDTQYF. The CDR3, as DNA: TGCGCCAGCAGCACCGGGACTAGCCCTAGCACAGATACGCAGTATTTT. The J gene is TRBJ2-3, the V gene TRBV5-1, with 9 nucleotides matching TRBD2. J was trimmed by 0 bases and V by 4 bases; bases with no gene match: 6. Per germline, CDR1 SGHRS and CDR2 YFSETQ. The CDR3 length is 16 residues.